The sequence of this T cell receptor beta chain was determined in a study of blood T cells in healthy people across ages. Primed by a sample-barcoded 5' primer and a J-beta primer mix, a second PCR proceeded for about 7 to 11 cycles. Each TCR beta cDNA got a 12-nucleotide random molecular identifier. MiXCR was run by TCRdb on the 5' RACE reads, yielding one entry per CDR3 protein. Here the sample spans approximately 1,700,000 distinct CDR3 sequences, around 40% being singletons. The CDR3 spans 17 residues. V was pared by 3 bases and J by 1 base, with 19 bases between. Every donor provided approximately 9.2 milliliters of peripheral blood.

J is TRBJ2-7 and V is TRBV12-3 or TRBV12-4, with D possibly matching TRBD1 (6 bases). The TCR was taken from a human donor in good health. Sequenced: blood. The CDR3 DNA reads as TGTGCCAGCAGTTTCCGGACAGTGGAGGCCCAATCCTACGAGCAGTACTTC. This gives the protein CASSFRTVEAQSYEQYF.